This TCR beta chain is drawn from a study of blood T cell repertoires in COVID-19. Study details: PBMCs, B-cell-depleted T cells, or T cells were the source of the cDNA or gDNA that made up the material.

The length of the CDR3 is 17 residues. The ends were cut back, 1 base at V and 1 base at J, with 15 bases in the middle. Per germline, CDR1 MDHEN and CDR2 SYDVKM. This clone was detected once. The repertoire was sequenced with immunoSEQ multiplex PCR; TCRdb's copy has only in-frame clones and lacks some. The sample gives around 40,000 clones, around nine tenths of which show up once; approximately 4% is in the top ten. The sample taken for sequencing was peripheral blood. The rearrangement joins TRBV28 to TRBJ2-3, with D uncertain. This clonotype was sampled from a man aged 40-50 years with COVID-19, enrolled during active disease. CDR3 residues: CASSLSLTFGGTDTQYF. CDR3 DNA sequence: TGTGCCAGCAGTTTATCGCTCACGTTTGGAGGCACAGATACGCAGTATTTT.